This is a list of T cell receptor beta chains from one sample in a study of blood T cell repertoires in COVID-19. Data came from immunoSEQ multiplex PCR; TCRdb stores just in-frame clones and leaves some out. Of approximately 380,000 clones in the sample, 85% were seen once. Sequencing was performed on peripheral blood. All receptors derive from a woman between 18 and 29 years old with acute or convalescent COVID-19. CDR3s include the opening cysteine and the closing phenylalanine or tryptophan. The D gene is left open where the match is weak. Size is omitted from some rows. Given values are once, few, many or a class for expanded clones.

v_call	clone_size	d_call	j_call	cdr3_aa	cdr3_nt
TRBV2	-	-	TRBJ1-2	CASSEGLGGGYTF	TGTGCCAGCAGTGAAGGGCTGGGAGGCGGCTACACCTTC
TRBV5-1	many	-	TRBJ2-7	CASSETSSYEQYF	TGCGCCAGCAGCGAGACTAGCTCCTACGAGCAGTACTTC
TRBV4-2	-	-	TRBJ2-1	CASSQDSGDEQFF	TGTGCCAGCAGCCAAGATTCGGGGGATGAGCAGTTCTTC
TRBV11-2	-	TRBD1	TRBJ2-2	CASSLDMWADRADGELFF	TGTGCCAGCAGCTTAGATATGTGGGCGGACAGGGCGGACGGGGAGCTGTTTTTT
TRBV11-2	-	TRBD2	TRBJ2-5	CASSLGGRALETQYF	TGTGCCAGCAGCTTAGGGGGGAGGGCCCTTGAGACCCAGTACTTC
TRBV5-1	-	TRBD1	TRBJ2-2	CASSSGGTGTGELFF	TGCGCCAGCAGCTCAGGGGGTACGGGGACCGGGGAGCTGTTTTTT
TRBV7-2	-	-	TRBJ2-3	CASSPIPYSTDTQYF	TGTGCCAGCAGCCCAATACCCTACAGCACAGATACGCAGTATTTT
TRBV18	-	TRBD1	TRBJ1-1	CASSPKTGQGAAEAFF	TGTGCCAGCTCACCAAAAACGGGACAGGGGGCAGCTGAAGCTTTCTTT
TRBV6-5	-	TRBD1	TRBJ1-1	CASSYGQGRVVTEAFF	TGTGCCAGCAGTTACGGACAGGGTAGGGTTGTCACTGAAGCTTTCTTT
TRBV28	-	-	TRBJ2-1	CASSLKGIEQFF	TGTGCCAGCAGTTTGAAGGGGATTGAGCAGTTCTTC
TRBV19	-	-	TRBJ1-2	CASSIRGGSGGYTF	TGTGCCAGTAGTATTCGGGGAGGATCGGGTGGCTACACCTTC
TRBV30	-	-	TRBJ1-4	CAWRAAFRNEKLFF	TGTGCCTGGAGGGCGGCATTTAGAAATGAAAAACTGTTTTTT